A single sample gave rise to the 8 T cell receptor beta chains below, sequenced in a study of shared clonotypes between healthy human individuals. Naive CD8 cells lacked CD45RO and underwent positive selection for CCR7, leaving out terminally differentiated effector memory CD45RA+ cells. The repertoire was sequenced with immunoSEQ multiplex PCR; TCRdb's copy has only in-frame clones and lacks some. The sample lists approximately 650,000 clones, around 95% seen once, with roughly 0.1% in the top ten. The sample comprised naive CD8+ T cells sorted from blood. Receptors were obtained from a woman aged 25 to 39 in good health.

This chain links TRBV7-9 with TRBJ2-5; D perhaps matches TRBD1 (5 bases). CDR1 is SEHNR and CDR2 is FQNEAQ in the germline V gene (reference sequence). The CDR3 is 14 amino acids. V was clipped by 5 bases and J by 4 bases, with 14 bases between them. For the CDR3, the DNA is TGTGCCAGCAGCATAGGGCAGGGCCCAGAGACCCAGTACTTC. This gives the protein CASSIGQGPETQYF.

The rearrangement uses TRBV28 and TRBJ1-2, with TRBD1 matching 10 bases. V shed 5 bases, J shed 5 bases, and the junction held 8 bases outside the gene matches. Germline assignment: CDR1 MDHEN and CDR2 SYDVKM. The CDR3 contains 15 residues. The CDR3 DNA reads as TGTGCCAGCAGTCCCCGGACAGGGGGTGTTTATGGCTACACCTTC. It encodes CASSPRTGGVYGYTF.

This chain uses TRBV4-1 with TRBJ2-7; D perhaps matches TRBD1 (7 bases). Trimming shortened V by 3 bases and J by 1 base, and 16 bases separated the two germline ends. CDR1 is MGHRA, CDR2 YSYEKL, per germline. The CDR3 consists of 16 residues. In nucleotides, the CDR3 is TGCGCCAGCAGCCAGGACCAGGGGGGAGAGTCCTACGAGCAGTACTTC. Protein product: CASSQDQGGESYEQYF.

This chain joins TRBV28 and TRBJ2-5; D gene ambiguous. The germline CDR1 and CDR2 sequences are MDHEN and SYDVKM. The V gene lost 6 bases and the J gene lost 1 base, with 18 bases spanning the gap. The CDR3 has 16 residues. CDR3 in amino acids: CASSLISDDFQETQYF. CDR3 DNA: TGTGCCAGCAGCCTTATCAGTGATGACTTCCAAGAGACCCAGTACTTC.

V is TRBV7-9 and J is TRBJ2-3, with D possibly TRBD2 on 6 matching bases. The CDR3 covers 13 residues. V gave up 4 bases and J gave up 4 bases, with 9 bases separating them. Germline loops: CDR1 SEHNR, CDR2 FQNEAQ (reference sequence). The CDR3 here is CASSSRLADTQYF. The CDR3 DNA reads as TGTGCCAGCAGCTCCCGACTAGCAGATACGCAGTATTTT. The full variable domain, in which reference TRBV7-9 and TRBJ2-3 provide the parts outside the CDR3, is DTGVSQNPRHKITKRGQNVTFRCDPISEHNRLYWYRQTLGQGPEFLTYFQNEAQLEKSRLLSDRFSAERPKGSFSTLEIQRTEQGDSAMYLCASSSRLADTQYFGPGTRLTVL.

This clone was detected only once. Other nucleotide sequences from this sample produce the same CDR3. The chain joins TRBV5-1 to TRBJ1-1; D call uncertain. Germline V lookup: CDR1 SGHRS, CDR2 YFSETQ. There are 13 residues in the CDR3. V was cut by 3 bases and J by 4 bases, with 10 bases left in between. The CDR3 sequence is CASSSGRTTEAFF. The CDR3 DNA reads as TGCGCCAGCAGCTCTGGACGGACCACTGAAGCTTTCTTT.

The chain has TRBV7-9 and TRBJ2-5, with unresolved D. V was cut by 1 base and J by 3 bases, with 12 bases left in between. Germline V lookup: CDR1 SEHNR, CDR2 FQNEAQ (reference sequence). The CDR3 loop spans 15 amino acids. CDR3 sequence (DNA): TGTGCCAGCAGCTTAGTAGTCTACACGAAAGAGACCCAGTACTTC. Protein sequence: CASSLVVYTKETQYF. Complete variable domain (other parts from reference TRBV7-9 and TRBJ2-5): DTGVSQNPRHKITKRGQNVTFRCDPISEHNRLYWYRQTLGQGPEFLTYFQNEAQLEKSRLLSDRFSAERPKGSFSTLEIQRTEQGDSAMYLCASSLVVYTKETQYFGPGTRLLVL.

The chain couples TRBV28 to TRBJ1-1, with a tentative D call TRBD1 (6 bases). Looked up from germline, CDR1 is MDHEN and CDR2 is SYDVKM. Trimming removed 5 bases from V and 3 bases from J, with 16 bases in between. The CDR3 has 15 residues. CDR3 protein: CASSTNRESDTEAFF. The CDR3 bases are TGTGCCAGCAGTACTAACAGGGAATCGGACACTGAAGCTTTCTTT.